This entry concerns a single T cell receptor beta chain. The PCR made use of 60 Vbeta and 13 Jbeta primers. TCRdb's copy holds only in-frame clones and misses some; the assay was immunoSEQ multiplex PCR. Among some 90,000 clones, 80% were seen once, and the ten largest hold approximately 30%. The data are from a study of cytomegalovirus exposure and HLA in healthy donors. The CDR3 runs to 15 residues. J was trimmed by 5 bases and V by 4 bases; bases with no gene match: 9. Germline CDR1 and CDR2: SGHNT and YYREEE (reference sequence). The chain couples TRBV5-4 to TRBJ2-1, with 7 bases matching TRBD2. The TCR comes from a man between 45 and 60 years old in good health and CMV-seropositive. What was sequenced was PBMCs. The CDR3 loop is CASSPASGINNEQFF. Here the CDR3 DNA reads TGTGCCAGCAGCCCCGCTAGCGGAATCAACAATGAGCAGTTCTTC.